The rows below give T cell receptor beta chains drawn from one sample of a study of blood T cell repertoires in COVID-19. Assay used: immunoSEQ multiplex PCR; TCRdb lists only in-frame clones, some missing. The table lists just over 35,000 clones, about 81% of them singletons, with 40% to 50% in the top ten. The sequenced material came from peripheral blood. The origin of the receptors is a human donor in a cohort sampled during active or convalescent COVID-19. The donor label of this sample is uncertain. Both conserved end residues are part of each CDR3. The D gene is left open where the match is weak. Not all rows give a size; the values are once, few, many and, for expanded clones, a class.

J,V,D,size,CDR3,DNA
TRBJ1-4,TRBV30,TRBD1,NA,CAQTGGLKKLFF,TGTGCCCAGACAGGGGGCTTGAAAAAACTGTTTTTT
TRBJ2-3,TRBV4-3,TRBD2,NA,CASSQVGPGLAGAQNTQYF,TGCGCCAGCAGCCAAGTGGGTCCGGGACTAGCGGGAGCTCAGAATACGCAGTATTTT
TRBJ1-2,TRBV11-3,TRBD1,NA,CASSLGQEGLYGYTF,TGTGCCAGCAGCCTGGGACAGGAGGGGCTCTATGGCTACACCTTC
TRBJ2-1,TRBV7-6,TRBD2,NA,CASSPGEVREASGWFF,TGTGCCAGCAGCCCGGGTGAAGTGCGGGAGGCCTCAGGGTGGTTCTTC
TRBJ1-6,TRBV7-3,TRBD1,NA,CASSSQGANSPLHF,TGTGCCAGCAGCTCACAGGGGGCGAATTCACCCCTCCACTTT
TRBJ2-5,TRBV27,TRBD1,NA,CASSRRDSQETQYF,TGTGCCAGCAGCCGCAGGGACAGCCAAGAGACCCAGTACTTC
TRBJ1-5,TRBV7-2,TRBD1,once,CASSLDRGTNQPQHF,TGTGCCAGCAGCTTGGACAGGGGGACAAATCAGCCCCAGCATTTT
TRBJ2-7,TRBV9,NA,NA,CASTPQGHSYEQYF,TGTGCCAGCACCCCCCAGGGGCACTCCTACGAGCAGTACTTC
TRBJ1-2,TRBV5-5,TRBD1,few,CASSFSGTDNYGYTF,TGTGCCAGCAGCTTTAGCGGGACAGACAACTATGGCTACACCTTC
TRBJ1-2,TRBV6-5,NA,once,CASSTGNYGYTF,TGTGCCAGCAGTACAGGGAACTATGGCTACACCTTC
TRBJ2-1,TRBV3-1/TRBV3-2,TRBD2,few,CASGVGRLAGGSYNEQFF,TGTGCCAGCGGAGTCGGACGACTAGCGGGAGGTTCTTACAATGAGCAGTTCTTC
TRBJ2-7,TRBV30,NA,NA,CACARVRNEQYF,TGTGCCTGCGCGCGAGTTAGAAACGAGCAGTACTTC
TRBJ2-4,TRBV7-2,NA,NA,CASSLDTRLAKNIQYF,TGTGCCAGCAGCTTAGATACTAGGCTAGCCAAAAACATTCAGTACTTC
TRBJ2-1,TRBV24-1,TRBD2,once,CATSNTLAGDEQFF,TGTGCCACCAGTAATACGCTAGCGGGAGATGAGCAGTTCTTC
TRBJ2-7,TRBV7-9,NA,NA,CASSLAGGAREQYF,TGTGCCAGCAGCTTAGCGGGGGGGGCGCGAGAGCAGTACTTC
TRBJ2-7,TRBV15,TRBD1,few,CATSRAAGGAYEQYF,TGTGCCACCAGCAGAGCGGCAGGGGGCGCCTACGAGCAGTACTTC
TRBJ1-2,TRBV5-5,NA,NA,CASSLPRTELNGYTF,TGTGCCAGCAGCTTACCTCGGACAGAGCTAAATGGCTACACCTTC
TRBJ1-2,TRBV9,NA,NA,CASSVATGGTYGYTF,TGTGCCAGCAGCGTAGCTACGGGGGGGACCTATGGCTACACCTTC
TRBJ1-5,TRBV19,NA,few,CASSIVTGGNQPQHF,TGTGCCAGTAGTATAGTAACCGGGGGGAATCAGCCCCAGCATTTT
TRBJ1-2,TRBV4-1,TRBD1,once,CASSRDRVDYGYTF,TGCGCCAGCAGTCGAGACAGGGTGGACTATGGCTACACCTTC
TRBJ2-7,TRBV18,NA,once,CASSPNREMGSEQYF,TGTGCCAGCTCCCCCAACAGGGAAATGGGAAGCGAGCAGTACTTC
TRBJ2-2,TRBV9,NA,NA,CASSARKRSTGELFF,TGTGCCAGCAGCGCCCGAAAGCGGAGTACCGGGGAGCTGTTTTTT
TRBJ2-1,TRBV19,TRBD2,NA,CASRGQLLAGETYNEQFF,TGTGCCAGTAGGGGACAGCTACTAGCGGGAGAGACCTACAATGAGCAGTTCTTC
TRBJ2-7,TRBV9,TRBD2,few,CASSGSSGRFYEQYF,TGTGCCAGCAGCGGTTCTAGCGGGAGATTCTACGAGCAGTACTTC
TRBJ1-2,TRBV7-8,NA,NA,CASSDKITHYGYTF,TGTGCCAGCAGCGATAAAATAACACACTATGGCTACACCTTC
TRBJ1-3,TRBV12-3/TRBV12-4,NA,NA,CASSPLRNTIYF,TGTGCCAGCAGCCCCCTAAGAAACACCATATATTTT